This T cell receptor (beta chain) was retrieved from a study of blood T cells in healthy people across ages. Study summary: About one barcoded TCR beta cDNA was captured per two T cells. General study findings and limits: With age, beta diversity per million T cells declined roughly linearly, significantly by 40. Investigators treated diversity estimates from one million T cells as underestimates.

This clonotype was recorded a few times. Its antigen is unknown. A second PCR, run for roughly 7 to 11 cycles, used a sample-barcoded 5' primer plus a J-beta primer mix. Unique molecular identifiers of 12 random nucleotides labeled each cDNA. TCRdb itself ran the 5' RACE reads through MiXCR, one entry per CDR3 protein. This sample has about 1,800,000 distinct CDR3 sequences, with under 30% found just once. Per germline, CDR1 SGHNT and CDR2 YYREEE (reference sequence). The CDR3 runs to 13 residues. V lost 3 bases, J lost 7 bases, and 13 bases lay in between. Input material: blood. V is TRBV5-4 and J is TRBJ1-2; D may be TRBD1 (6 bases). This clonotype was sampled from a woman aged 25 to 39 in good health. The CDR3, as DNA: TGTGCCAGCAGCTCAGGGGTCACCAGTGGCTACACCTTC. This gives the protein CASSSGVTSGYTF.